This T cell receptor beta chain was captured by sequencing in a study of blood T cell repertoires in COVID-19. Study in general: COVID-19 samples collected from the United States, Italy and Spain covered acute and convalescent phases. Sources were T cells, B-cell-depleted T cells, or PBMCs; the material itself was cDNA or gDNA.

Comments on this clone: The sample contains more than one DNA sequence encoding this CDR3.

In the original analysis: By means of reference gene primer amplification, nucleated cell counts were estimated. The protocol was immunoSEQ multiplex PCR, while the TCRdb copy is restricted to in-frame clones and leaves out a portion. Clonal size and the V and J genes are those of that table, whereas D and trimming came from the DNA. The top ten clones hold approximately 4.8% of a sample with about 240,000 clones, around four fifths of them seen once. Germline V CDR1 and CDR2: MGHDK, SYGVNS. Trimming cost V 1 base and J 5 bases, with 8 bases left between them. The CDR3 runs 13 residues. The V gene is TRBV25-1, the J gene TRBJ1-2, with D uncertain. The sequence derives from a woman in her seventies with acute or convalescent COVID-19. Sequenced sample: peripheral blood. This CDR3 reads CASSESGSYGYTF. The CDR3 DNA follows: TGTGCCAGCAGTGAATCCGGGAGTTATGGCTACACCTTC.